The clone carrying this TCR beta chain was recorded a few times. Its matching antigen is unknown. This entry belongs to a study of T cell repertoires in cytomegalovirus infection. The wider study: CMV epitopes, recently identified HLA-C-restricted and well-studied HLA-B-restricted, were used. Signatures in public TCR beta sequences pointed to both CMV infection and matching HLA type.

Study outcomes and limitations: CMV carriers with the relevant HLA were identified by cumulative public TCR beta family frequency. CMV-specific HLA-C-restricted TCR beta clonotypes dominated the ex vivo response.

The CDR3 spans 13 residues. The V gene's germline CDR1 is LNHDA and CDR2 SQIVND (reference sequence). Trimming cost V 7 bases and J 1 base, with 10 bases left between them. MiXCR was run by TCRdb on the reads, yielding one entry per CDR3 protein. This table holds roughly 500,000 distinct CDR3 sequences, approximately 40% found once. This TCR came from a human donor in good health (CMV status not recorded). Some clones in this sample may be carry-over from other donors' samples. The specimen was cultured PBMCs, collected from culture after CMV antigen stimulation. V usage is TRBV19 and J usage is TRBJ1-1; D gene ambiguous. CDR3 residues: CASTGGPNTEAFF. CDR3 bases: TGTGCCAGTACGGGCGGGCCGAACACTGAAGCTTTCTTT.